This TCR beta chain comes out of a study of cytomegalovirus exposure and HLA in healthy donors (dated by TCRdb to about 2017). Context from the whole study: An earlier analysis of 550 to 700 of the donors reported approximately 270 Gb of sequence data and about 100 million unique TCR beta sequences from about 200 million T cells. An early release covering 550 to 650 HLA-typed donors comprised 300 to 350 gigabases of sequencing data and about 90 million unique TCR sequences. The genetic ancestry cluster associated with self-reported Caucasian donors included 81% of the roughly 360 genotyped donors. The study aimed to test whether signatures of past pathogen exposure could be identified by cataloging public T cell receptors. The study used immunosequencing to profile the T cell repertoires of around 600 subjects and linked those repertoires to cytomegalovirus serostatus. Besides the first cohort of hundreds of subjects, a separate validation cohort made up of 120 different subjects was used. To predict cytomegalovirus infection status, the study brought together high-throughput TCR immunosequencing, statistical association of individual TCRs with disease status, and machine learning. A later analysis re-analyzed previously published TCR beta repertoires from several hundred donors and added high-resolution HLA genotyping to study TCR occurrence patterns. Rather than using new phenotypic data, the later analysis identified candidate immune exposures from TCR beta sequences and from how often those sequences occurred across donors. An earlier analysis of about 600 of the donors used high-throughput TCR beta sequencing to judge whether each TCR beta V gene segment behaved as functional or pseudogenic. Donor age, sex, ethnicity and CMV serostatus were compiled together with the repertoire data. Genome-wide SNP genotypes for about 55% of the roughly 670 donors were used in a later genetic analysis, which treated that subset as a discovery cohort. All discovery cohort repertoires had been generated using a single sequencing platform. Class I and class II HLA loci were covered by the typing at four-digit resolution. Typing coverage differed by locus: A, B, C, DRB1 and DQB1 were typed in roughly 620-630 donors, DQA1 in 522, DPA1 in some 610, and DPB1 in 450 to 490. A handful of DR-DQ haplotypes were treated as single units for association and clustering because of strong linkage in the cohort. On average, 235,054 unique TCR beta nucleotide sequences were sequenced per donor among about 400 genotyped donors of the cohort, with 15% to 20% of those sequences being non-productive. The investigation overall reported the following: Linkage disequilibrium might explain the correlated functional status among segregating V segments, but an unknown experimental factor could not be excluded. Immune exposure information for the cohort was limited to CMV serostatus. A later analysis found that most CMV-associated TCR beta chains appeared HLA-restricted, with HLA associations seemingly driven largely by CMV exposure. The study gave a list of about 160 TCR beta chains associated with cytomegalovirus. Because some donors lacked HLA typing at each locus, the association tests relied only on the typed subset. At a false discovery rate of 0.05, a later analysis linked 15,000 to 20,000 TCR beta sequences to specific HLA alleles. The classifier was reported to diagnose cytomegalovirus status with high specificity and sensitivity in both the original cohort and the validation cohort. According to a later genetic analysis, donors in an Asian-associated ancestry cluster had fewer N-insertions in productive TCRs than the approximately 610-donor mean. Presence/absence analyses assumed roughly uniform sequencing depth across donors, an assumption that may not hold. According to a later analysis, TCR association rates differed among HLA loci, with DRB1 alleles showing the most associated TCRs and HLA-C alleles showing the fewest. When HLA alleles, especially DR and DQ, strongly co-occurred, attributing TCR associations to individual alleles was difficult. Three of the identified cytomegalovirus-associated TCR beta chains were confirmed in vitro to be specific for cytomegalovirus antigens. Some IMGT-functional V segments, including TRBV6-2 and TRBV6-3, could not be distinguished by the 87-base-pair reads and were therefore excluded. Approximately 18 rarely observed V segments, including chromosome 9 orphons, were excluded from the earlier analysis of a few hundred of the donors because counts were too low. Several of the top co-occurrence clusters appeared to be linked to parvovirus B19, influenza, CMV and Epstein-Barr virus, according to a later analysis. Most TCR sequences were observed very rarely across donors, whereas some public TCRs were present in many individuals. The cohort was sequenced for TCR beta chains only, and without alpha or paired-chain data the features that could be detected were limited. An earlier analysis of 587 of the donors showed that most TCR beta V segments appeared in productive rearrangements either about 90% or about 30% of the time, which broadly matched IMGT annotations. In a later analysis, HLA-associated TCR beta chains showed more clonal expansion and lower generation probabilities than non-associated chains that were equally common. The authors suggested that the approach could potentially be generalized to other disease states and immunological phenotypes. A cluster of highly shared sequence variants was judged likely to represent a technical artifact of the sequencing pipeline. A further reported finding was that TCR beta sequences accurately predicted the HLA-A and HLA-B alleles for most subjects in the first cohort. V-gene and J-gene trimming of TCR beta chains was associated with a missense DCLRE1C variant in a later genetic analysis, and the association was replicated in an independent cohort.

As to this clone: The antigen this receptor binds is unknown. Base qualities were left out, and no much larger clone turns up one base away.

Library preparation used the immunoSEQ multiplex PCR assay. For the multiplex PCR, a mixture combining 60 forward primers for TCR Vbeta segments and 13 reverse primers for TCR Jbeta segments was used. A multiplex PCR assay on genomic DNA amplified the CDR3 region of rearranged TCR beta genes. The amplified TCR beta libraries were sequenced on the Illumina HiSeq System as 87-base-pair reads. Per the authors' processing: In a later analysis, tens of millions of unique TCR beta chains were counted across the roughly 700 repertoires, and about 9.9 million of these chains were shared by at least two donors. Raw reads were error-corrected and collapsed into unique sequences with a nearest-neighbor algorithm that merged closely related sequences to remove PCR and sequencing errors. To assign V, D and J gene segments, CDR3 sequences were aligned to IMGT reference sequences. For a sequence to be retained, a match of at least six nucleotides to both a V gene segment and a J gene segment was required. A rearrangement counted as productive if the CDR3 had no stop codons and remained in frame with V and J, and every other rearrangement counted as non-productive. Following IMGT convention, CDR3 was defined as the stretch from the second conserved V-encoded cysteine up to the conserved J-encoded phenylalanine. The earlier analysis of around 640 of the donors excluded sequences that lacked an unambiguous match to a single V gene segment. An earlier analysis of 587 of the donors classified V segments as functional when productive rearrangements were above 56.7% and as segregating when the standard deviation between donors was above 5%. A statistical classification framework was developed to diagnose cytomegalovirus status using the catalog of TCR beta chain sequences. In a later analysis, TCR nucleotide sequences were compared against IMGT/GENE-DB human TR gene sequences so that V and J genes could be assigned. A later analysis assigned CDR3 sequences and most-parsimonious VDJ recombination scenarios with the TCRdist pipeline. A later analysis defined each TCR beta chain by its CDR3 amino acid sequence plus V-gene family, and excluded reads lacking a unique V-gene family. A later analysis removed several hundred highly shared, low-generation-probability nucleotide sequences to deal with suspected cross-contamination and a sequencing artifact. In a later analysis, a clonal expansion index for each public chain was calculated from normalized within-repertoire ranks of inferred template counts. A later analysis computed generation probabilities with a VDJ recombination model fitted to out-of-frame rearrangements, and checked the results against IGoR. In a later analysis, TCR-TCR, TCR-HLA and TCR-CMV co-occurrence was scored with hypergeometric tests, and a repertoire-size bias correction was applied to TCR pairs. In a later analysis, false discovery rates were estimated by permuting HLA or CMV assignments 20 times. In a later analysis, co-occurring TCRs were grouped with DBSCAN, and TCRdist sequence similarity was added when clustering was performed within HLA-allele-positive subsets. Repertoires with fewer than 30,000 or more than 120,000 public chains, plus five repertoires with anomalous nucleotide sharing, were excluded from co-occurrence clustering. As stored in TCRdb, this immuneACCESS dataset retains in-frame rearrangements with V and J assigned. A fraction of the clones does not appear; measured against another copy, unresolved V genes explain less than half of the discrepancy, and the remainder lacks a known reason. D and trimming were read from the DNA, whereas the V and J calls and clone size are those reported in that table. The sample table records 200,000 or so clones; 84% of these occur just once. Of the sample, about 2.4% falls within the top ten clones.

The cohort comprised hundreds of healthy bone marrow donors. Cohort members were all nominally healthy when sampled, although unrecorded immune exposures were likely present. The donor was CMV seropositive and was included in the group of around 300 seropositive cohort members. A peripheral blood sample was collected from each donor, and TCR beta sequencing was performed on peripheral blood mononuclear cells. Genomic DNA extraction from the blood cell samples was performed with the Qiagen DNeasy Blood Extraction Kit. V loses 1 base at its end and J loses 2 bases; junction bases beyond the gene matches: 9. Taken from the germline V gene, the CDR1 and CDR2 loops are MGHRA and YSYEKL. The CDR3 runs 18 residues from the cysteine to the phenylalanine. This entry keeps only the CDR3 DNA: 54 bases, framed from base 1.

The rearrangement joined TRBV4-1 to TRBJ2-2; TRBD2 matches 8 bases in the middle. The sequence was obtained from a woman aged 45-60 years in good health and CMV-seropositive. Sequencing was carried out using PBMCs. Read as DNA, the sequence is TGCGCCAGCAGCCAAGTATTAGCGGGGATTCCTAACACCGGGGAGCTGTTTTTT. Its translation is CASSQVLAGIPNTGELFF.